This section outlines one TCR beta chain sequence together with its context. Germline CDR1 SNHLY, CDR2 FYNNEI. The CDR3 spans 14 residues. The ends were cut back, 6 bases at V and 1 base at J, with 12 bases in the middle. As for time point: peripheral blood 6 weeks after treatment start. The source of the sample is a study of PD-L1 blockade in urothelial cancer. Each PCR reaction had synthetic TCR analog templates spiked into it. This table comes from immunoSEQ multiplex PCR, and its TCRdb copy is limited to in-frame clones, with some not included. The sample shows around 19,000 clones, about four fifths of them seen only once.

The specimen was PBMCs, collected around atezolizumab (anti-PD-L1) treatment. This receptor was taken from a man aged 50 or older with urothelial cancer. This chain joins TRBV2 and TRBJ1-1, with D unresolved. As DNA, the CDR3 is TGTGCCAGCAGGGGCCAAGGATCGAACACTGAAGCTTTCTTT. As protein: CASRGQGSNTEAFF.